This T cell receptor (beta chain) derives from a study of cytomegalovirus exposure and HLA in healthy donors. General study findings and limits: Available immune exposure information was restricted to CMV serostatus only.

Of note for this clone: Its antigen remains unidentified.

Looked up from germline, CDR1 is MNHEY and CDR2 is SMNVEV (reference sequence). Unmatched junction bases numbered 5, after V lost 5 bases and J lost 5 bases. The CDR3 extends over 14 amino acids. In the PCR, 60 Vbeta and 13 Jbeta primers were used. TCRdb's table, derived via immunoSEQ multiplex PCR, lists solely in-frame clones and lacks some. The repertoire table contains over 150,000 clones. The receptor was derived from a boy younger than 18 in good health and CMV-seronegative. The J gene is TRBJ1-1, the V gene TRBV27; 10 bases map to TRBD1. Sequencing was done on a sample of PBMCs. The DNA for the CDR3 is TGTGCCAGCAGTCGACAGGGGGCGAGGACTGAAGCTTTCTTT. This translates into CASSRQGARTEAFF.